This record concerns one TCR beta chain sequence. The antigen is not known. This entry is derived from a study of cytomegalovirus exposure and HLA in healthy donors. Trimming shortened V by 8 bases and J by 3 bases, and 11 bases separated the two germline ends. The germline gives CDR1 MNHNS, CDR2 SASEGT. This CDR3 region has 13 residues. A multiplex PCR was run with 60 Vbeta primers and 13 Jbeta primers. Assay used: immunoSEQ multiplex PCR; TCRdb lists only in-frame clones, some missing. In the table there are around 180,000 clones, almost 85% of which are singletons. Study outcomes and limitations: Analysis performed later showed TCR beta chains linked to HLA being more clonally expanded than equally common others.

The chain is built from TRBV6-1 and TRBJ1-5; D gene ambiguous. Sequencing used PBMCs. The receptor comes from a boy between 10 and 17 years old in good health and CMV-seronegative. This chain's CDR3 is CASRRGPNQPQHF. The DNA of the CDR3 is TGTGCCAGCCGTCGTGGCCCCAATCAGCCCCAGCATTTT.